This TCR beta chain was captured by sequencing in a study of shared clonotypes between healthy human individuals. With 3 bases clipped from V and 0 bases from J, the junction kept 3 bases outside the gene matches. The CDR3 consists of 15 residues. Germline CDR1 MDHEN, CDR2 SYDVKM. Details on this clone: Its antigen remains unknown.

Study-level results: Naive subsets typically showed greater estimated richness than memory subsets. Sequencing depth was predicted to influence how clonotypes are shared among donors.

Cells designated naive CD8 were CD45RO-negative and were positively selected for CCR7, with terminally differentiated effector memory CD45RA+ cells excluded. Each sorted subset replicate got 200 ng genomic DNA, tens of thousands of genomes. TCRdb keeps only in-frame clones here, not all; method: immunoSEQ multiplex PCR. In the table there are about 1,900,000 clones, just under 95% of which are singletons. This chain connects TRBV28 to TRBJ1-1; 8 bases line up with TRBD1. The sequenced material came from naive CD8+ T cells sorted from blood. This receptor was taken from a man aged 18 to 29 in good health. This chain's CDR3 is CASSLTGAMNTEAFF. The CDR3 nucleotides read TGTGCCAGCAGTTTGACAGGGGCCATGAACACTGAAGCTTTCTTT.